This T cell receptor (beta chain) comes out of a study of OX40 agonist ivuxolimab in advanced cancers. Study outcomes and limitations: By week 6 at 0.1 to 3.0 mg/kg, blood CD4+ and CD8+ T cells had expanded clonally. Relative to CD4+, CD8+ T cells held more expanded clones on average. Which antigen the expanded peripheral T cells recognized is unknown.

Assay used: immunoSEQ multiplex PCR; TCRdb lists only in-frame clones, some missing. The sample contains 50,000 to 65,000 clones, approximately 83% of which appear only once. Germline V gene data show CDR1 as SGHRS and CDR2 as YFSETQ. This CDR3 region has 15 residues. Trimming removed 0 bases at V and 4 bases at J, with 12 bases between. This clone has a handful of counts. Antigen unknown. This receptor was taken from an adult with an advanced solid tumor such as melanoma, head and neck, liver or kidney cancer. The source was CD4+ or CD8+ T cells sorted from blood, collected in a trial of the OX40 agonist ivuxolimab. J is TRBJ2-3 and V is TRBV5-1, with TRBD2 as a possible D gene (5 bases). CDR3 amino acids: CASSLGRLGADTQYF. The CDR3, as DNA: TGCGCCAGCAGCTTGGGACGCCTCGGGGCAGATACGCAGTATTTT.